This TCR beta chain was captured in a study of T cell responses to AZD1222 COVID-19 vaccine. Whole-study results and caveats: Baseline seropositivity occurred in only 5 to 7 AZD1222 recipients. Spike was spanned by vaccine-associated CD4 TCRs, which were dominant at 160-218 and 743-854. Donors were largely white British and mainly female; clonal diversity was possibly underestimated.

Pooled together were second doses at about 4 or about 12 weeks. This clone was picked up one time. Antigen unknown. Clones were sequenced by immunoSEQ multiplex PCR, and TCRdb holds only the in-frame ones, with some missing. The sample yields more than 120,000 clones, roughly 90% seen once. V lost 3 bases to trimming and J lost 4 bases, with 4 bases between them. Germline V CDR1 and CDR2: MNHEY, SMNVEV (reference sequence). This CDR3 is 12 amino acids long. This material consisted of peripheral blood, taken 28 days after the second AZD1222 dose. The source is an adult who received the AZD1222 COVID-19 vaccine. The chain uses TRBV27 and TRBJ1-5; D unclear. The CDR3 is CASSFPNQPQHF. For the CDR3, the DNA is TGTGCCAGCAGTTTCCCTAATCAGCCCCAGCATTTT.